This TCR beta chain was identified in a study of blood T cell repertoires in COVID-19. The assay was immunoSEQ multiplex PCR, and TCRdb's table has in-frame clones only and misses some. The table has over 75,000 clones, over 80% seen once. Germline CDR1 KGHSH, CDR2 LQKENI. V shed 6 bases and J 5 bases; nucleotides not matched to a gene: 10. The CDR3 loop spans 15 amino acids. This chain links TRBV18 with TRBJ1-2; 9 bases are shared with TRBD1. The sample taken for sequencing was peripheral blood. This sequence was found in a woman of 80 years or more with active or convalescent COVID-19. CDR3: CASSPGTGFKYGYTF. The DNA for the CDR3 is TGTGCCAGCTCCCCCGGGACAGGGTTTAAGTATGGCTACACCTTC.